The 29 T cell receptor beta chains in this list originate from one sample, sequenced in a study of response to subunit inactivated influenza vaccine. TCRdb analysed the RT-PCR reads with MiXCR anew, one entry per CDR3 protein. The sample includes hundreds of thousands of distinct CDR3 sequences, around 13% of them seen just once. Specimen: PBMCs from blood, collected around 14 days before vaccination. These receptors all come from a man aged 45-65 years who received an inactivated influenza vaccine.

Turning to this clonotype: A read error may account for a junction end that differs from germline. V usage is TRBV27 and J usage is TRBJ2-3; 7 nucleotides align to TRBD2. The germline CDR1 and CDR2 sequences are MNHEY and SMNVEV (reference sequence). The CDR3 consists of 13 residues. CDR3: CASSYSGGSPTNF. DNA for the CDR3: TGTGCCAGCAGTTACAGTGGCGGGAGTCCCACGAATTTT.

This clonotype was detected a few times. The rearrangement joins TRBV12-3 or TRBV12-4 to TRBJ2-6, with D hard to call. This CDR3 region has 14 residues. V gave up 5 bases and J gave up 7 bases, with 12 bases separating them. CDR3 nucleotide sequence: TGTGCCAGCAGTCCTCTGGACCCCGCCAACGTCCTGACTTTC. Protein: CASSPLDPANVLTF.

For the CDR3, the DNA is TGTGCCAGCACCCACAACTCGGGACAGGGAAGTGAACTGTTTTTT. Protein product: CASTHNSGQGSELFF. The V gene is TRBV6-1, the J gene TRBJ1-4, with TRBD1 matching over 9 bases. CDR1 is MNHNS, CDR2 SASEGT, per germline. This CDR3 contains 15 residues. V was pared by 7 bases and J by 12 bases, with 15 bases of the junction left unmatched.

The chain couples TRBV6-2 or TRBV6-3 to TRBJ1-5; perhaps TRBD1 as D (5 bases). Germline values: CDR1 MNHEY, CDR2 SVGEGT. This CDR3 region has 14 residues. The ends were cut back, 3 bases at V and 7 bases at J, with 13 bases in the middle. CDR3 residues: CASSYGQGRQPQHF. For the CDR3, the DNA is TGTGCCAGCAGTTATGGTCAGGGTCGCCAGCCCCAGCATTTT.

J is TRBJ2-1 and V is TRBV20-1, with 7 bases identical to TRBD2. CDR1 and CDR2 (germline): DFQATT, SNEGSKA (reference sequence). Germline trimming cut 1 base from V and 3 bases from J; bases unmatched to any gene: 3. CDR3 length equals 14 residues. Written as DNA, the CDR3 is TGCAGTGCTAGAGTGCGGGGGATCTACAATGAGCAGTTCTTC. This gives the protein CSARVRGIYNEQFF.

This chain links TRBV29-1 with TRBJ2-1; 7 nucleotides agree with TRBD1. Unmatched junction bases numbered 4, after V lost 5 bases and J lost 3 bases. Germline CDR1 is SQVTM and CDR2 is ANQGSEA. The CDR3 spans 13 residues. The CDR3 is CSVLGTVYNEQFF. DNA for the CDR3: TGCAGCGTTCTCGGGACAGTCTACAATGAGCAGTTCTTC.

V gene TRBV9 combines with J gene TRBJ2-3; TRBD2 matches at 7 bases. The germline V gene encodes CDR1 SGDLS and CDR2 YYNGEE. The V gene end was trimmed by 1 base and the J gene end by 5 bases; junction bases not matched to a gene: 10. This CDR3 is 16 amino acids long. CDR3 amino acids: CASSVFGGSGGDTQYF. The DNA for the CDR3 is TGTGCCAGCAGCGTATTCGGCGGGAGTGGGGGAGATACGCAGTATTTT.

The CDR3 nucleotides read TGCAGTGCTAGAGAGGGGCCCTGGGTTGACTACGAGCAGTACTTC. Its protein product is CSAREGPWVDYEQYF. The chain combines TRBV20-1 with TRBJ2-7; D is perhaps TRBD1 (5 bases). The CDR3 contains 15 residues. V dropped 0 bases and J dropped 3 bases, with 15 bases sitting between them. From germline, CDR1 is DFQATT and CDR2 SNEGSKA (reference sequence).

The V call is TRBV3-1, the J call TRBJ2-7; D might be TRBD1 or TRBD2, each matching 5 bases. The CDR3 covers 16 residues. Germline CDR1 is LGHDT and CDR2 is YNNKEL (reference sequence). Trimming took off 5 bases at V and 5 bases at J, with 22 bases between the two ends. Here the CDR3 DNA reads TGTGCCAGCAGCTACCAACCCTTGAGGGACCGGAACGAGCAGTACTTC. Translation gives CASSYQPLRDRNEQYF.

The J gene is TRBJ2-3, the V gene TRBV5-1; 13 positions match TRBD2. CDR3 size: 16 residues. The V and J ends lost 4 bases and 4 bases, in that order; junction bases with no gene match: 6. Germline assignment: CDR1 SGHRS and CDR2 YFSETQ. The CDR3 is CASSTGLAGVADTQYF. DNA of the CDR3: TGCGCCAGCAGCACTGGACTAGCGGGAGTTGCAGATACGCAGTATTTT.

This clonotype was seen a few times. The J gene is TRBJ2-5, the V gene TRBV10-3; weak D call: TRBD2 (6 bases). The V gene lost 8 bases and the J gene lost 4 bases, with 14 bases spanning the gap. This CDR3 has 13 residues. Germline CDR1 is ENHRY and CDR2 is SYGVKD. This CDR3 is CAISKIGRETQYF. CDR3 DNA sequence: TGTGCCATCTCGAAGATCGGGAGAGAGACCCAGTACTTC.

This chain links TRBV5-1 with TRBJ2-7; TRBD1 might be the D (5 bases). Trimming shortened V by 0 bases and J by 2 bases, and 9 bases separated the two germline ends. From germline, CDR1 is SGHRS and CDR2 YFSETQ. The CDR3 contains 14 residues. In DNA, the CDR3 is TGCGCCAGCAGCTTGGCCCTGGGGCCCTACGAGCAGTACTTC. Encoded protein: CASSLALGPYEQYF. Full variable domain (rest looked up from reference TRBV5-1 and TRBJ2-7): KAGVTQTPRYLIKTRGQQVTLSCSPISGHRSVSWYQQTPGQGLQFLFEYFSETQRNKGNFPGRFSGRQFSNSRSEMNVSTLELGDSALYLCASSLALGPYEQYFGPGTRLTVT.

This clonotype was found many times. The chain uses TRBV7-2 and TRBJ1-2, with 8 nucleotides matching TRBD1. This CDR3 is 14 amino acids long. Trimming removed 1 base from V and 8 bases from J; junction bases left unmatched: 6. Germline V gene data show CDR1 as SGHTA and CDR2 as FQGNSA. CDR3 region: CASSLGNRGGGYTF. The CDR3 DNA reads as TGTGCCAGCAGCTTAGGCAACAGGGGGGGAGGCTACACCTTC.

The rearrangement joins TRBV24-1 to TRBJ2-1, with 8 bases matching TRBD2. The CDR3 spans 16 residues. The V gene end was trimmed by 4 bases and the J gene end by 8 bases; junction bases not matched to a gene: 12. Per the germline V gene, CDR1 is KGHDR and CDR2 is SFDVKD. CDR3: CATSDSGTRGSDEQFF. The CDR3 region has the DNA TGTGCCACCAGTGACTCCGGGACTAGGGGGTCCGATGAGCAGTTCTTC.

This rearrangement joins TRBV10-3 to TRBJ2-7, with D unresolved. The germline V gene has CDR1 ENHRY and CDR2 SYGVKD. This CDR3 region has 12 residues. V was trimmed by 0 bases and J by 9 bases, leaving 9 bases between them. The CDR3, as DNA: TGTGCCATCAGTGAGTCGGGGAATACGCAGTACTTC. Its protein is CAISESGNTQYF.

The genes are TRBV10-3 and TRBJ1-6; D is uncertain. This CDR3 has 13 residues. The V end lost 8 bases, the J end lost 7 bases, and 12 bases lay between the germline ends. The germline CDR1 and CDR2 sequences are ENHRY and SYGVKD. The CDR3 bases are TGTGCCATCCGATTGCAGACGAATTCACCCCTCCACTTT. It yields the protein CAIRLQTNSPLHF.

The chain links TRBV20-1 to TRBJ2-7; D gene uncertain. Per germline, CDR1 DFQATT and CDR2 SNEGSKA (reference sequence). CDR3 size: 12 residues. The V end was cut by 2 bases, the J end by 3 bases, with 8 bases between. The CDR3 protein is CSARQNSYEQYF. The CDR3 DNA follows: TGCAGTGCTAGACAAAACAGCTACGAGCAGTACTTC.

This chain joins TRBV4-3 and TRBJ2-1; 16 nucleotides match TRBD2. V was pared by 3 bases and J by 4 bases, with 3 bases of the junction left unmatched. Germline V lookup: CDR1 LGHNA, CDR2 YSLEER. The CDR3 runs to 17 residues. CDR3 region: CASSQGLAGGIYNEQFF. The CDR3 coding sequence is TGCGCCAGCAGCCAGGGACTAGCGGGGGGGATTTACAATGAGCAGTTCTTC.

The sample holds a few counts of this clonotype. The V and J genes are TRBV5-1 and TRBJ1-1, with 8 positions matching TRBD1. Trimming removed 7 bases from V and 6 bases from J; junction bases left unmatched: 8. This CDR3 comprises 13 residues. Germline V gene sequence: CDR1 SGHRS, CDR2 YFSETQ. The DNA for the CDR3 is TGCGCCAGCCGACAGGGGAAGGTACCTGAAGCTTTCTTT. It specifies CASRQGKVPEAFF.

This clonotype appeared a few times. The chain has TRBV6-5 and TRBJ2-7; TRBD1 matches at 8 bases. Germline CDR1 is MNHEY and CDR2 is SVGAGI. Trimming at V came to 8 bases and at J to 0 bases, leaving 12 bases not matched to a gene. CDR3 length: 16 residues. CDR3 in DNA: TGTGCCAGCGGTTCACTGGGGACAGGTGGCTCCTACGAGCAGTACTTC. As protein: CASGSLGTGGSYEQYF.

This rearrangement joins TRBV4-3 to TRBJ1-1, with a tentative D call TRBD1 (5 bases). Germline loops: CDR1 LGHNA, CDR2 YSLEER. With 4 bases removed from V and 8 bases from J, the gap between germline ends came to 14 bases. This CDR3 comprises 13 residues. CDR3 DNA: TGCGCCAGCAGCCGTCTCTTGGGGGGGGAAGCTTTCTTT. This gives the protein CASSRLLGGEAFF.

This clonotype occurred a few times. The chain is built from TRBV7-2 and TRBJ2-2, with 12 bases aligning to TRBD2. Germline values: CDR1 SGHTA, CDR2 FQGNSA. The V gene end was trimmed by 1 base and the J gene end by 5 bases; junction bases not matched to a gene: 5. The CDR3 is 17 amino acids. CDR3 sequence (DNA): TGTGCCAGCAGCTTAGTAGCTAGCGGGAGGGGGACCGGGGAGCTGTTTTTT. Its protein is CASSLVASGRGTGELFF.

The V and J genes are TRBV9 and TRBJ2-1, with D hard to call. Looked up from germline, CDR1 is SGDLS and CDR2 is YYNGEE. V was clipped by 0 bases and J by 8 bases, with 6 bases between them. The CDR3 is made up of 12 amino acids. CDR3 coding DNA: TGTGCCAGCAGCGTAGGTGAGGATGAGCAGTTCTTC. Protein product: CASSVGEDEQFF.

This rearrangement joins TRBV7-2 to TRBJ2-3; possible D gene TRBD2, 5 bases. The CDR3 runs to 12 residues. Trimming removed 6 bases from V and 8 bases from J, with 12 bases in between. CDR1 is SGHTA and CDR2 is FQGNSA in the germline V gene. CDR3 residues: CASRDLEATQYF. CDR3 nucleotides: TGTGCCAGCAGGGACTTGGAAGCTACGCAGTATTTT.

The V and J genes are TRBV29-1 and TRBJ2-1; tentatively, D is TRBD1 (6 bases). Germline V gene lookup returns CDR1 SQVTM and CDR2 ANQGSEA. The CDR3 is 17 amino acids. Trimming removed 0 bases from V and 8 bases from J, with 23 bases in between. CDR3 in DNA: TGCAGCGTTGAAGATCCTTTCTCTGGAACAGGGTGGGATGAGCAGTTCTTC. Translation gives CSVEDPFSGTGWDEQFF.

The rearrangement joins TRBV7-2 to TRBJ2-5; weak D call: TRBD2 (6 bases). Germline loops: CDR1 SGHTA, CDR2 FQGNSA. This CDR3 spans 16 amino acids. V dropped 1 base and J dropped 5 bases, with 17 bases sitting between them. CDR3 protein: CASSLEYYGGVETQYF. The CDR3 nucleotides read TGTGCCAGCAGCTTAGAATATTACGGCGGGGTGGAGACCCAGTACTTC.

The J gene is TRBJ2-3, the V gene TRBV20-1, with 10 bases aligning to TRBD2. The CDR3 length is 15 residues. Germline trimming cut 0 bases from V and 1 base from J; bases unmatched to any gene: 1. CDR1 is DFQATT and CDR2 is SNEGSKA in the germline V gene (reference sequence). The DNA of the CDR3 is TGCAGTGCTAGAGATGGGACTAGCGGCACAGATACGCAGTATTTT. It encodes CSARDGTSGTDTQYF.

The V and J genes are TRBV5-6 and TRBJ2-3, with D maybe TRBD2 (6 bases). The length of the CDR3 is 16 residues. The V gene's germline CDR1 is SGHDT and CDR2 YYEEEE. V lost 2 bases, J lost 3 bases, and 16 bases lay in between. CDR3 protein: CASSFSGSGRTDTQYF. CDR3 in DNA: TGTGCCAGCAGCTTTAGCGGTTCCGGGAGAACAGATACGCAGTATTTT.

The chain couples TRBV6-1 to TRBJ2-6; D is undetermined. Trimming shortened V by 8 bases and J by 2 bases, and 16 bases separated the two germline ends. This CDR3 is built from 16 residues. Germline CDR1 reads MNHNS; CDR2 reads SASEGT. The chain's CDR3 is CASGKGPPAGANVLTF. The CDR3 bases are TGTGCCAGCGGGAAGGGCCCACCGGCTGGGGCCAACGTCCTGACTTTC.